Listed below are T cell receptor beta chains from one sample, sequenced in a study of blood T cell repertoires in COVID-19. Profiling relied on immunoSEQ multiplex PCR, and the TCRdb table lists in-frame clones only, not all of them. The table includes approximately 100,000 clones, 75% to 90% detected once. The sample was peripheral blood. These receptors came from a human donor with acute or convalescent COVID-19. The donor label of this sample is uncertain. The CDR3 runs from the conserved cysteine through the conserved F or W. D genes are given only for firm matches. Clone size is shown for a subset of rows, as once, few, many or a class of expanded clone.

>TRBD1|-|TRBJ1-1|TRBV7-2
TGTGCCAGCAGCTTAGTCTGGGGGACAGGCACTGAAGCTTTCTTT
CASSLVWGTGTEAFF
>TRBD1|-|TRBJ1-5|TRBV15
TGTGCCACCAGCAGAGGGGTCACAGGGGTTCAGCCCCAGCATTTT
CATSRGVTGVQPQHF
>-|-|TRBJ1-1|TRBV18
TGTGCCAGCTCACCCCTAGACCATACAAACACTGAAGCTTTCTTT
CASSPLDHTNTEAFF
>-|-|TRBJ1-6|TRBV29-1
TGCAGCGTTCAGTTCCAGAATAATTCACCCCTCCACTTT
CSVQFQNNSPLHF
>TRBD1|-|TRBJ1-2|TRBV28
TGTGCCAGCAGTTTTTTGGGACAGGGGAACTATGGCTACACCTTC
CASSFLGQGNYGYTF
>TRBD2|-|TRBJ2-7|TRBV27
TGTGCCAGCAGTGTGGGACTAGCGGACTACGAGCAGTACTTC
CASSVGLADYEQYF
>-|once|TRBJ2-3|TRBV6-5
TGTGCCAGCAGTCAGGACTCTTATACGCAGTATTTT
CASSQDSYTQYF
>-|-|TRBJ1-2|TRBV27
TGTGCCAGCTGGGAAGACGGGAGGGAGATGAGAGGCTACACCTTC
CASWEDGREMRGYTF
>TRBD1|-|TRBJ1-4|TRBV7-9
TGTGCCAGCAGCTTAGGGACAGGGAACGAAAAACTGTTTTTT
CASSLGTGNEKLFF
>TRBD2|-|TRBJ2-1|TRBV19
TGTGCCAGTAGAAGTAGCGGGGGATATTACAATGAGCAGTTCTTC
CASRSSGGYYNEQFF
>-|-|TRBJ1-4|TRBV27
TGTGCCAGCAGTTCACGGCGGGCGCCAACTAATGAAAAACTGTTTTTT
CASSSRRAPTNEKLFF
>-|few|TRBJ2-1|TRBV29-1
TGCAGCGTCCCTAAGTGGTCCTCCTACAATGAGCAGTTCTTC
CSVPKWSSYNEQFF
>-|once|TRBJ2-7|TRBV4-3
TGCGCCAGCAGCCAAGGTAGAAAAATTTTAGACTCTCCAACCGAGCAGTACTTC
CASSQGRKILDSPTEQYF
>TRBD1|-|TRBJ2-1|TRBV15
TGTGCCACCAGCAGAGGCCAACAGGGGGCGGAATTCCATCTCTTC
CATSRGQQGAEFHLF
>TRBD2|-|TRBJ2-5|TRBV2
TGTGCCAGCAGGACGGGACTAGCGGGGGTCGGAGAGACCCAGTACTTC
CASRTGLAGVGETQYF
>TRBD2|-|TRBJ2-2|TRBV28
TGTGCCAGCAGTTTATCTGCTAGCGGAGGCGGGGAGCTGTTTTTT
CASSLSASGGGELFF